A selection of T cell receptor beta chains follows, all from one sample in a study of a mutant IDH1 vaccine in newly diagnosed glioma. Their antigen targets remain unknown. Some clones are missing from TCRdb's copy, which holds only in-frame ones; the method was immunoSEQ multiplex PCR. The sample records 30,000 to 40,000 clones, 75% to 95% being singletons. The source material was PBMCs, sampled from a glioma patient whose treatment included an IDH1 peptide vaccine. Receptors originate from a middle-aged woman with glioma. Each CDR3 is given without its conserved first and last residue. Each record gives: V gene, clone size, J gene, CDR3 protein. Where a row states a size, it is once, few, many or the class of an expanded clone; other rows omit it.

v_call: TRBV5-8
clone_size: .
j_call: TRBJ2-3
cdr3_aa: ASSLGDSSTDTQY

v_call: TRBV7-8
clone_size: .
j_call: TRBJ2-5
cdr3_aa: ASSFGKTETQY

v_call: TRBV18
clone_size: once
j_call: TRBJ2-5
cdr3_aa: ASSLDQETQY

v_call: TRBV6-1
clone_size: .
j_call: TRBJ2-2
cdr3_aa: ASRELAGAITGELF

v_call: TRBV5-4
clone_size: .
j_call: TRBJ2-5
cdr3_aa: ASRKGTGRGRETQY

v_call: TRBV5-6
clone_size: .
j_call: TRBJ2-7
cdr3_aa: ASSLAGAKY

v_call: TRBV5-4
clone_size: once
j_call: TRBJ1-2
cdr3_aa: ASSLVARTAYGYT

v_call: TRBV7-8
clone_size: .
j_call: TRBJ2-5
cdr3_aa: ASSMGLVQETQY

v_call: TRBV5-1
clone_size: .
j_call: TRBJ1-1
cdr3_aa: ASSLATSRGEAF

v_call: TRBV5-1
clone_size: .
j_call: TRBJ2-2
cdr3_aa: ASSLNPGNTGELF

v_call: TRBV10-1
clone_size: few
j_call: TRBJ2-7
cdr3_aa: ASSVGQNSYEQY

v_call: TRBV7-9
clone_size: .
j_call: TRBJ1-3
cdr3_aa: ASSLGSVNTIY

v_call: TRBV4-1
clone_size: .
j_call: TRBJ1-2
cdr3_aa: ASSQATLPNYGYT

v_call: TRBV29-1
clone_size: .
j_call: TRBJ2-3
cdr3_aa: SVPGLA

v_call: TRBV6-5
clone_size: .
j_call: TRBJ2-6
cdr3_aa: ASKPSGANVLT

v_call: TRBV7-2
clone_size: .
j_call: TRBJ1-2
cdr3_aa: ASSRQGDGYT

v_call: TRBV7-2
clone_size: .
j_call: TRBJ1-5
cdr3_aa: ASSSNAGPGRQQH

v_call: TRBV7-8
clone_size: .
j_call: TRBJ2-7
cdr3_aa: ASAGQREAYEQY

v_call: TRBV19
clone_size: .
j_call: TRBJ1-5
cdr3_aa: ASSNRAGGGNQPQH

v_call: TRBV19
clone_size: .
j_call: TRBJ2-5
cdr3_aa: ASSILETGGGGTQY

v_call: TRBV7-9
clone_size: .
j_call: TRBJ2-7
cdr3_aa: ASSLAETSGRMVQY

v_call: TRBV4-1
clone_size: .
j_call: TRBJ2-2
cdr3_aa: ASSHFPHNTGELF